One and the same sample provided the 2 T cell receptor beta chains below, sequenced in a study of T cell repertoires in cytomegalovirus infection. A single record per CDR3 protein comes from TCRdb applying MiXCR to the reads. The sample consists of hundreds of thousands of distinct CDR3 sequences, 31% of them appearing once. Their target antigens are unknown. Source: cultured CD8+ T cells from PBMCs, taken from culture after CMV antigen stimulation. All receptors derive from a human donor in good health (CMV status not recorded). Some clones in this sample may be carry-over from other donors' samples.

This clonotype was found a few times. The genes are TRBV19 and TRBJ1-1; TRBD1 might be the D (6 bases). The CDR3 is 15 amino acids. The V gene lost 6 bases and the J gene lost 0 bases, with 14 bases spanning the gap. Looked up from germline, CDR1 is LNHDA and CDR2 is SQIVND (reference sequence). CDR3 coding DNA: TGTGCCAGTAGGGACAGTAATCTTATGAACACTGAAGCTTTCTTT. This translates into CASRDSNLMNTEAFF. Combining the CDR3 with reference TRBV19 and TRBJ1-1 gives the whole variable domain DGGITQSPKYLFRKEGQNVTLSCEQNLNHDAMYWYRQDPGQGLRLIYYSQIVNDFQKGDIAEGYSVSREKKESFPLTVTSAQKNPTAFYLCASRDSNLMNTEAFFGQGTRLTVV.

In this sample, this clonotype turned up once. This chain joins TRBV7-6 and TRBJ2-2; 9 nucleotides match TRBD2. Germline CDR1 SGHVS, CDR2 FNYEAQ. After removal of 7 bases from V and 10 bases from J, the junction contained 13 bases not matched to a gene. This CDR3 has 15 residues. CDR3: CASTIRSGGFEELFF. CDR3 DNA sequence: TGTGCCAGCACCATTCGCAGCGGGGGGTTTGAGGAGCTGTTTTTT.